These 8 T cell receptor beta chains share one sample of origin, sequenced in a study of CD8+ T cells in alopecia areata (dated by TCRdb to the late 2010s). The library was generated by the immunoSEQ multiplex PCR assay. To provide template for TCR sequencing, every sample had RNA extracted and reverse transcribed into cDNA. The table was pulled from immuneACCESS by TCRdb, which kept in-frame rearrangements only. Such tables lose some clones; where checked, under half of the loss comes from unresolved V genes, and the rest has no known cause. The sample table records about 150,000 clones; 45% to 55% of these occur just once. Of the sample, roughly 19% falls within the top ten clones. The label giving this sample's time point can be read as: baseline before oral tofacitinib. This material consisted of CD8+ T cells sorted from blood, taken at week 0. The origin of the receptors is a human donor with alopecia areata.

The chain links TRBV2 to TRBJ1-4; a possible D gene is TRBD1 (6 bases). The length of the CDR3 is 17 residues. Germline loops: CDR1 SNHLY, CDR2 FYNNEI. The germline V and J ends were trimmed by 6 bases and 0 bases, with 17 bases remaining between them. CDR3 bases: TGTGCCAGCAGATATTCAACTACAGGGTCAACTAATGAAAAACTGTTTTTT. It encodes CASRYSTTGSTNEKLFF.

Only one count was recorded for this clone. The chain links TRBV2 to TRBJ1-1; D is unclear. Trimming pared 3 bases from V and 1 base from J, leaving 9 bases between. CDR1 is SNHLY, CDR2 FYNNEI, per germline. The CDR3 is 14 residues long. CDR3 residues: CASSEVLENTEAFF. As DNA, the CDR3 is TGTGCCAGCAGTGAGGTATTGGAGAACACTGAAGCTTTCTTT.

The chain links TRBV4-3 to TRBJ2-7; 9 nucleotides line up with TRBD1. Germline trimming cut 2 bases from V and 4 bases from J; bases unmatched to any gene: 6. The CDR3 contains 15 residues. Germline CDR1 LGHNA, CDR2 YSLEER. CDR3 nucleotides: TGCGCCAGCAGCCAAACACAGGGGGCCGGGTACGAGCAGTACTTC. Translation: CASSQTQGAGYEQYF.

The chain carries TRBV5-1 and TRBJ2-1; D perhaps matches TRBD1 (6 bases). The CDR3 is made up of 17 amino acids. The germline V gene encodes CDR1 SGHRS and CDR2 YFSETQ. Trimming took 7 bases from V and 1 from J, leaving 21 bases between them. In DNA, the CDR3 is TGCGCCAGCCGCCCAGGCGGTAGGGGGACGTCCTACAATGAGCAGTTCTTC. This sequence encodes CASRPGGRGTSYNEQFF.

Here the CDR3 DNA reads TGTGCCAGCAGCTACAGGGGGTTAGGTGGCGAGCAGTACTTC. Protein sequence: CASSYRGLGGEQYF. The J gene is TRBJ2-7, the V gene TRBV7-2, with 8 bases lining up with TRBD1. Germline V CDR1 and CDR2: SGHTA, FQGNSA. The CDR3 covers 14 residues. Unmatched junction bases numbered 8, after V lost 4 bases and J lost 6 bases.

The chain links TRBV2 to TRBJ2-7; maybe TRBD1 (6 bases). The CDR3 is 16 amino acids. V was shortened by 1 base and J by 2 bases, with 15 bases between the two germline ends. Germline V gene lookup returns CDR1 SNHLY and CDR2 FYNNEI. The CDR3 DNA reads as TGTGCCAGCAGTGAAGGCCCAGACAGGTGGGCCTACGAGCAGTACTTC. Protein: CASSEGPDRWAYEQYF.

This clone was counted a few times. V is TRBV30 and J is TRBJ2-2; 7 bases fit TRBD1. Per the germline V gene, CDR1 is GTSNPN and CDR2 is SVGIG (reference sequence). The V and J ends lost 6 bases and 1 base, in that order; junction bases with no gene match: 5. CDR3 length: 14 amino acids. The CDR3 protein is CACVGTVNTGELFF. The CDR3 DNA reads as TGTGCCTGCGTCGGGACAGTGAACACCGGGGAGCTGTTTTTT.

This sequence joins TRBV29-1 and TRBJ1-2; D is uncertain. The germline CDR1 and CDR2 sequences are SQVTM and ANQGSEA. Trimming stripped 2 bases from V and 8 bases from J, with 9 bases between. The CDR3 extends over 11 amino acids. In DNA, the CDR3 is TGCAGCGTTGAAATCGAGAACGGCTACACCTTC. Translated: CSVEIENGYTF.